This TCR beta chain was identified in a study of tumor-infiltrating lymphocytes in primary liver carcinoma. About the research overall: The tumors, T1-T3 N0M0 lesions, were roughly 4.2 to 11 cm across.

Broader study findings: A significantly higher top-250-clone fraction was recorded for tumors than for blood (p = 0.039). Lesser overlap characterized tumor-adjacent and tumor-blood pairs relative to tumor region pairs.

TCR beta cDNA was reverse-transcribed from approximately 0.45 ug of total RNA. The reaction used a constant-region primer and ProtoScript II reverse transcriptase. A slightly modified ARM-PCR protocol with three nested multiplex PCR rounds produced these TCR beta libraries. Forward primers for TRBV1-TRBV30 and a C-beta reverse primer served the first two PCR rounds, at about 9 cycles each. A single record per CDR3 protein comes from TCRdb applying MiXCR to the multiplex PCR reads. The sample has a few hundred thousand distinct CDR3 sequences, about three fifths seen once. After removal of 5 bases from V and 2 bases from J, the junction contained 7 bases not matched to a gene. The germline V gene encodes CDR1 MDHEN and CDR2 SYDVKM. This CDR3 is 15 amino acids long. Comments on this clonotype: Its antigen is unidentified.

In addition to blood RNA drawn from unsorted whole blood, germline DNA was extracted. Enrolled patients were chronically infected with HBV and treatment-naive. The TCR sequence derives from a woman aged 25 to 39 with primary liver carcinoma and hepatitis B virus infection. The chain uses TRBV28 and TRBJ2-7, with 9 positions matching TRBD1. The sample consisted of peripheral blood. CDR3 amino acids: CASSTPGQGAYEQYF. CDR3 DNA: TGTGCCAGCAGTACGCCGGGACAGGGAGCCTACGAGCAGTACTTC.